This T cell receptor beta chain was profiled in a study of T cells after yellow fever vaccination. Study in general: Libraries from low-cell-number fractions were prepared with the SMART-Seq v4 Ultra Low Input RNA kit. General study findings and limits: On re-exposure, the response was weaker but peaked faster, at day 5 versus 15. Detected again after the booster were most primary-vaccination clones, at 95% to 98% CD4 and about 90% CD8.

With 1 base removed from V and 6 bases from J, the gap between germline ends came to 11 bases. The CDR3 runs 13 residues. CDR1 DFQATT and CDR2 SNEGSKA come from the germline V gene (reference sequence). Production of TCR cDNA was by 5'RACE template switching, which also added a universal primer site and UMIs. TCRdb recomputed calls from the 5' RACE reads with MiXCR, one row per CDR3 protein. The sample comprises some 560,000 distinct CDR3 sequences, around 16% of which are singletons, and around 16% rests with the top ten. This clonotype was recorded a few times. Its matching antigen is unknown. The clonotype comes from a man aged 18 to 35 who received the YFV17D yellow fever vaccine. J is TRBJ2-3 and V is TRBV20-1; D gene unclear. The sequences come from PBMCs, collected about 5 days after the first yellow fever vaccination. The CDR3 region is CSARGAGSDTQYF. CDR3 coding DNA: TGCAGTGCTAGAGGTGCAGGAAGCGATACGCAGTATTTT.